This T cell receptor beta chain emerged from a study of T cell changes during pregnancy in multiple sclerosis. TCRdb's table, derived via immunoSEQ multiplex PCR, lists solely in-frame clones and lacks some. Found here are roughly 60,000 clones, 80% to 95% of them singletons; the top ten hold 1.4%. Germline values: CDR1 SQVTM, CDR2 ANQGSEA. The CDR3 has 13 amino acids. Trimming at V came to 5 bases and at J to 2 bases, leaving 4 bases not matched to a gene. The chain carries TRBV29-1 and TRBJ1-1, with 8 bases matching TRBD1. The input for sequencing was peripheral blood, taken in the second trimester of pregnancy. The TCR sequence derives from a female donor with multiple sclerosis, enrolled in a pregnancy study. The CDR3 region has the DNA TGCAGCGTTCGGACAGGGAGCAACACTGAAGCTTTCTTT. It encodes CSVRTGSNTEAFF.